The next 13 T cell receptor beta chains were all read from a single sample in a study of shared clonotypes between healthy human individuals. Profiled with immunoSEQ multiplex PCR; TCRdb holds only in-frame clones, not every one. The sample consists of around 1.9 million clones, about 92% of them appearing once. Naive CD8 cells were CD45RO-negative, positively selected for CCR7, excluding terminally differentiated effector memory CD45RA+ cells. The sample consisted of naive CD8+ T cells from PBMCs. These receptors originate from a man between 18 and 29 years old in good health. Some clones in this sample may be carry-over from other donors' samples.

V is TRBV18 and J is TRBJ2-1; D call uncertain. CDR1 KGHSH and CDR2 LQKENI come from the germline V gene. The CDR3 sequence is 16 residues long. V was cut by 0 bases and J by 7 bases, with 16 bases left in between. CDR3 residues: CASSPPQVILRNEQFF. CDR3 sequence (DNA): TGTGCCAGCTCACCACCCCAAGTAATTCTCCGGAATGAGCAGTTCTTC.

The rearrangement joins TRBV27 to TRBJ2-7; 7 nucleotides line up with TRBD1. V shed 8 bases and J 2 bases; nucleotides not matched to a gene: 6. This CDR3 is 13 amino acids long. Germline V gene data show CDR1 as MNHEY and CDR2 as SMNVEV (reference sequence). This CDR3 reads CASGVGQPYEQYF. Written as DNA, the CDR3 is TGTGCCAGCGGGGTGGGACAGCCCTACGAGCAGTACTTC.

This clone was seen just once. The V call is TRBV7-8, the J call TRBJ2-7; D possibly corresponds to TRBD1 (5 bases). Trimming shortened V by 5 bases and J by 1 base, and 21 bases separated the two germline ends. Germline-derived CDR1 and CDR2 are SGHVS and FQNEAQ. The CDR3 totals 17 residues. The CDR3 DNA reads as TGTGCCAGCAGCGGGCCGATGTATCTGGGGCCGTCCTACGAGCAGTACTTC. It is translated as CASSGPMYLGPSYEQYF.

The chain has TRBV4-1 and TRBJ2-7; D is ambiguous. V lost 4 bases to trimming and J lost 0 bases, with 13 bases between them. The CDR3 is 15 amino acids. Germline V gene sequence: CDR1 MGHRA, CDR2 YSYEKL. In nucleotides, the CDR3 is TGCGCCAGCAGCCTCGGACGTAAGAACTCCTACGAGCAGTACTTC. It codes for CASSLGRKNSYEQYF.

V gene TRBV19 combines with J gene TRBJ2-7, with TRBD1 identical over 7 bases. The junction had 6 bases not matched to a gene; V was cut back by 4 bases and J by 0 bases. The CDR3 consists of 15 residues. Germline CDR1 is LNHDA and CDR2 is SQIVND (reference sequence). The CDR3 nucleotides read TGTGCCAGTAGTAGAAACAGGGGCGACTCCTACGAGCAGTACTTC. Translation gives CASSRNRGDSYEQYF.

The chain combines TRBV15 with TRBJ2-5; 7 nucleotides line up with TRBD1. This CDR3 region has 18 residues. The V gene's germline CDR1 is LNHNV and CDR2 YYDKDF (reference sequence). Germline trimming cut 1 base from V and 3 bases from J; bases unmatched to any gene: 14. Here the CDR3 reads CATSRVKSKDRNKETQYF. The CDR3 nucleotides are TGTGCCACCAGCAGAGTAAAATCGAAGGACAGGAATAAAGAGACCCAGTACTTC.

This clone was detected once. V gene TRBV27 combines with J gene TRBJ2-1; 10 bases map to TRBD1. V lost 3 bases to trimming and J lost 8 bases; unmatched junction nucleotides: 10. Germline assignment: CDR1 MNHEY and CDR2 SMNVEV (reference sequence). The CDR3 is 16 residues long. This chain's CDR3 is CASSFLTGGVGDEQFF. CDR3 sequence (DNA): TGTGCCAGCAGTTTTTTGACAGGGGGCGTCGGTGATGAGCAGTTCTTC.

The gene calls are TRBV29-1 and TRBJ2-1, with D possibly TRBD2 on 5 matching bases. V lost 7 bases, J lost 3 bases, and 19 bases lay in between. Germline assignment: CDR1 SQVTM and CDR2 ANQGSEA. The CDR3 has 15 residues. The CDR3 loop is CSGAGGSLIYNEQFF. Written as DNA, the CDR3 is TGCAGCGGCGCGGGCGGCAGTTTAATCTACAATGAGCAGTTCTTC.

V is TRBV4-3 and J is TRBJ2-1; D unclear. The V and J ends lost 2 bases and 8 bases respectively, with 13 bases between them. Germline values: CDR1 LGHNA, CDR2 YSLEER. This CDR3 has 14 residues. This chain's CDR3 is CASSQSLSGYEQFF. CDR3 coding DNA: TGCGCCAGCAGCCAATCCCTGTCTGGCTATGAGCAGTTCTTC.

The V gene is TRBV7-6, the J gene TRBJ2-1; D is possibly TRBD2 (5 bases). This CDR3 spans 11 amino acids. In germline, CDR1 is SGHVS, CDR2 FNYEAQ. Trimming removed 4 bases from V and 10 bases from J, with 8 bases in between. This chain's CDR3 is CASSSLGEQFF. DNA for the CDR3: TGTGCCAGCAGCTCACTAGGCGAGCAGTTCTTC.

The gene calls are TRBV9 and TRBJ2-7; D is undetermined. CDR1 and CDR2 (germline): SGDLS, YYNGEE. This CDR3 comprises 16 residues. V was clipped by 0 bases and J by 0 bases, with 13 bases between them. CDR3 region: CASSVGTFSSSYEQYF. Here the CDR3 DNA reads TGTGCCAGCAGCGTAGGGACCTTTTCCAGCTCCTACGAGCAGTACTTC. Looking up the rest from reference TRBV9 and TRBJ2-7 gives the full variable domain: DSGVTQTPKHLITATGQRVTLRCSPRSGDLSVYWYQQSLDQGLQFLIQYYNGEERAKGNILERFSAQQFPDLHSELNLSSLELGDSALYFCASSVGTFSSSYEQYFGPGTRLTVT.

This clone was counted a single time. The rearrangement links TRBV7-2 to TRBJ1-1; unclear D gene. This CDR3 comprises 15 residues. From germline, CDR1 is SGHTA and CDR2 FQGNSA. Trimming pared 4 bases from V and 1 base from J, leaving 13 bases between. CDR3 region: CASSSRDTQNTEAFF. The CDR3 bases are TGTGCCAGCAGCTCCCGAGACACCCAGAACACTGAAGCTTTCTTT. Full variable domain (outside the CDR3, taken from reference TRBV7-2 and TRBJ1-1): GAGVSQSPSNKVTEKGKDVELRCDPISGHTALYWYRQSLGQGLEFLIYFQGNSAPDKSGLPSDRFSAERTGGSVSTLTIQRTQQEDSAVYLCASSSRDTQNTEAFFGQGTRLTVV.

V gene TRBV7-7 combines with J gene TRBJ2-1, with D hard to call. V was pared by 0 bases and J by 5 bases, with 8 bases between. The CDR3 is 14 amino acids. Germline lookup yields CDR1 SSHAT and CDR2 FNYEAQ (reference sequence). CDR3 amino acids: CASSLALTDNEQFF. The CDR3 DNA reads as TGTGCCAGCAGCTTAGCTCTGACGGACAATGAGCAGTTCTTC.